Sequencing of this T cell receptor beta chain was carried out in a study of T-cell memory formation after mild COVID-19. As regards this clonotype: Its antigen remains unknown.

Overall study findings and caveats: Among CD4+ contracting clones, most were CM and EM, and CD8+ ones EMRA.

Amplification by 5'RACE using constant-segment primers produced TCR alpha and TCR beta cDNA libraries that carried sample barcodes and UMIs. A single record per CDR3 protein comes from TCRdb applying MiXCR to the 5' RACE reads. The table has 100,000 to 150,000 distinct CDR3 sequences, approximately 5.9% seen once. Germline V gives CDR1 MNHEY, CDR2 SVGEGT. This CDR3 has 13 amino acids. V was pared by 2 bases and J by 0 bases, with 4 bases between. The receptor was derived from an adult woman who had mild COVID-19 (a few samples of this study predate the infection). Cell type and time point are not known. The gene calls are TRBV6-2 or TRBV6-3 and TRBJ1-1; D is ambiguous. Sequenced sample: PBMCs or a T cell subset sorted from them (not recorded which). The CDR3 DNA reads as TGTGCCAGCAGTTACGGCATGAACACTGAAGCTTTCTTT. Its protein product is CASSYGMNTEAFF.